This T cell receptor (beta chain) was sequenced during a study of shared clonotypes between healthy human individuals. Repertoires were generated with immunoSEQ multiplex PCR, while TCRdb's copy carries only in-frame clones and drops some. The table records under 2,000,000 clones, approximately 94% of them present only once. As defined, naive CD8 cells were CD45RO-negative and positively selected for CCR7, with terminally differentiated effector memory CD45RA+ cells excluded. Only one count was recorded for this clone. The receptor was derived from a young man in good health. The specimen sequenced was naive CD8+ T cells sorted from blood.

The DNA for the CDR3 is TGTGCCTGGAGCCGGCGGAACACCGGGGAGCTGTTTTTT. This encodes CAWSRRNTGELFF. V gene TRBV30 combines with J gene TRBJ2-2; D is unresolved. CDR3 size: 13 residues. The V end lost 3 bases, the J end lost 1 base, and 6 bases lay between the germline ends. From germline, CDR1 is GTSNPN and CDR2 SVGIG (reference sequence).